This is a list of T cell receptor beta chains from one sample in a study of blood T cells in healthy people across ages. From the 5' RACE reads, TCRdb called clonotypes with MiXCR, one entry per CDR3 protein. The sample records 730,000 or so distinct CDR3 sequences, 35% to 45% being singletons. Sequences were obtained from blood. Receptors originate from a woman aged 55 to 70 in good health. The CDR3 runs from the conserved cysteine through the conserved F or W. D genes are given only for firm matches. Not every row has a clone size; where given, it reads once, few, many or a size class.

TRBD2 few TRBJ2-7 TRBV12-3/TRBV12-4 CASSRSITSGNEQYF TGTGCCAGCAGTCGCTCCATTACTAGCGGGAACGAGCAGTACTTC
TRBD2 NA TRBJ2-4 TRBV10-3 CASTSGREGARNIQYF TGTGCCTCAACTAGCGGGAGGGAAGGGGCCAGAAACATTCAGTACTTC
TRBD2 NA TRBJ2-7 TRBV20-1 CSAHRTSGSGYEQYF TGCAGTGCGCATAGGACTAGCGGGAGTGGATACGAGCAGTACTTC
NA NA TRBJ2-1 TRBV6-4 CASSVSFQPDNEQFF TGTGCCAGCAGTGTAAGTTTCCAGCCTGACAATGAGCAGTTCTTC
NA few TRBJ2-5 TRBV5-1 CASSLPRPHLETQYF TGCGCCAGCAGCTTGCCTCGCCCGCATTTAGAGACCCAGTACTTC
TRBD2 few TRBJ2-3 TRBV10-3 CAIRRLAGENAQYF TGTGCCATCAGGAGACTAGCGGGGGAGAATGCGCAGTATTTT
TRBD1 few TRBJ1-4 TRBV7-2 CASSQKTGGYEKLFF TGTGCCAGCAGCCAAAAGACAGGGGGATATGAAAAACTGTTTTTT
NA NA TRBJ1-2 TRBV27 CASSSEKKPYYGYTF TGTGCCAGCAGTTCAGAAAAGAAACCTTACTATGGCTACACCTTC
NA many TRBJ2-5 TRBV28 CASSFGGETQYF TGTGCCAGCAGTTTTGGGGGGGAGACCCAGTACTTC
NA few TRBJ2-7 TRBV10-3 CASTGSTDREQYF TGTGCCAGCACCGGGAGTACCGATCGGGAGCAGTACTTC
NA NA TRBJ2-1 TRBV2 CAILQAHQFF TGTGCCATCCTCCAAGCCCATCAGTTCTTC
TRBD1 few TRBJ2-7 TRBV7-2 CASSLMGQGADEQYF TGTGCCAGCAGCTTAATGGGACAGGGGGCAGACGAGCAGTACTTC
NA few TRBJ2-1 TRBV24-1 CATAPAVGEQFF TGTGCCACCGCACCGGCGGTTGGTGAGCAGTTCTTC
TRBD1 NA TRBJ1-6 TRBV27 CASSETGVGSPLHF TGTGCCAGCAGTGAGACAGGGGTCGGTTCACCCCTCCACTTT
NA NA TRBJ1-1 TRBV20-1 CSAPWSHIGGQNTEVFF TGCAGTGCTCCTTGGTCGCACATAGGCGGGCAAAACACTGAAGTTTTCTTT
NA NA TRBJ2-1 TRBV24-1 CATSDVSGHNEQFF TGTGCCACCAGTGATGTTTCAGGCCACAATGAGCAGTTCTTC
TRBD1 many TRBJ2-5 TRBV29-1 CSIRDSALGETQYF TGCAGCATCCGGGACAGCGCGTTAGGGGAGACCCAGTACTTC
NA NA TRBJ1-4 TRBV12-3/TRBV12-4 CASSFGQLGDFNEKLFF TGTGCCAGCAGTTTTGGGCAGCTCGGGGATTTTAATGAAAAACTGTTTTTT
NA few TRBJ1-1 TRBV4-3 CASSTGEDTEAFF TGCGCCAGCAGCACGGGAGAAGACACTGAAGCTTTCTTT
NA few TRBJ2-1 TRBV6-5 CASSFSGKRQFF TGTGCCAGCAGTTTCTCGGGGAAACGTCAGTTCTTC
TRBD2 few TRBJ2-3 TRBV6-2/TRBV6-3 CASDAGGPTDTQYF TGTGCCAGTGATGCGGGGGGGCCCACAGATACGCAGTATTTT
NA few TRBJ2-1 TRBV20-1 CSATVERFFDPNEQFF TGCAGTGCTACCGTGGAAAGGTTCTTTGACCCCAATGAGCAGTTCTTC
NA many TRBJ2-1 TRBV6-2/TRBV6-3 CASSLDYEQFF TGTGCCAGCAGTTTAGATTATGAGCAGTTCTTC
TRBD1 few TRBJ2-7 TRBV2 CASRSGQGDYEQYF TGTGCCAGCAGGTCGGGACAGGGTGACTACGAGCAGTACTTC
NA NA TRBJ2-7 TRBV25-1 CASGSSSSRYEQYF TGTGCCAGCGGGTCTTCTTCATCGCGCTACGAGCAGTACTTC
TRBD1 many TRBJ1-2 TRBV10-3 CAISADREGGYTF TGTGCCATCAGTGCCGACAGGGAGGGGGGCTACACCTTC
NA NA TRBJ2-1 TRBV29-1 CSVRRVDNEQFF TGCAGCGTTCGAAGGGTCGACAATGAGCAGTTCTTC
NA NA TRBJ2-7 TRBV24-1 CATGGSYNEQYF TGTGCCACGGGTGGGTCCTACAATGAGCAGTACTTC
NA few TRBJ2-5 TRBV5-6 CASSPAGRQGQETQYF TGTGCCAGCAGCCCGGCGGGTCGGCAGGGACAAGAGACCCAGTACTTC
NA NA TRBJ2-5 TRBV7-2 CASSLGGEHQETQYF TGTGCCAGCAGCTTAGGGGGGGAACACCAAGAGACCCAGTACTTC
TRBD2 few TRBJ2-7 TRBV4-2 CASSRAGEKGEQYF TGTGCCAGCAGTCGCGCGGGGGAGAAGGGCGAGCAGTACTTC
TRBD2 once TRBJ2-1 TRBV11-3 CASSVAGTSGNQFF TGTGCCAGCAGCGTAGCCGGGACTAGCGGGAATCAGTTCTTC
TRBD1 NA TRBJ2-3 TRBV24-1 CATSVSPRTGDTDTQYF TGTGCCACCAGTGTAAGTCCCCGGACAGGGGACACAGATACGCAGTATTTT
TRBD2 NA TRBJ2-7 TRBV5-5 CASSAQRTSGRAEQYF TGTGCCAGCAGCGCCCAACGGACTAGCGGGAGGGCCGAGCAGTACTTC
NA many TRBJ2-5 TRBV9 CASSEGGRETQYF TGTGCCAGCAGCGAAGGGGGTCGAGAGACCCAGTACTTC
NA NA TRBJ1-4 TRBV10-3 CAISAGRRDGEKLFF TGTGCCATCAGTGCGGGACGCAGGGACGGTGAAAAACTGTTTTTT
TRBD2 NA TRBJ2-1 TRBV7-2 CASSPRTSPSYNEQFF TGTGCCAGCAGCCCCAGGACTAGCCCATCCTACAATGAGCAGTTCTTC
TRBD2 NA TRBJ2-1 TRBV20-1 CSARASGRAGAGEQFF TGCAGTGCTAGGGCTTCGGGACGAGCGGGAGCTGGAGAGCAGTTCTTC
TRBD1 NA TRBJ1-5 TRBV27 CASSPWTGGNQPQHF TGTGCCAGCAGTCCGTGGACAGGGGGCAATCAGCCCCAGCATTTT
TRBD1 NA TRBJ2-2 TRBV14 CASSSWTGSTGELFF TGTGCCAGCAGCTCGTGGACAGGGAGCACCGGGGAGCTGTTTTTT
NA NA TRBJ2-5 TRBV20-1 CSANLPEGRGETQYF TGCAGTGCTAATCTCCCCGAGGGCAGGGGCGAGACCCAGTACTTC
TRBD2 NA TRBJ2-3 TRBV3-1 CASSQASGESDTQYF TGTGCCAGCAGCCAAGCTAGCGGGGAGTCAGATACGCAGTATTTT
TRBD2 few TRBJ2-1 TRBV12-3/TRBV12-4 CATSTGAGALNEQFF TGTGCCACCTCGACGGGAGCGGGGGCCCTCAATGAGCAGTTCTTC
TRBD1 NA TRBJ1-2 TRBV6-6 CASVTGTGYGYTF TGTGCCAGCGTTACCGGGACAGGGTATGGCTACACCTTC
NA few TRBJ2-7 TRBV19 CASSIGPVSNEQYF TGTGCCAGTAGTATAGGGCCAGTTTCCAATGAGCAGTACTTC
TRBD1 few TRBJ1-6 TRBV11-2 CASSRGTGAAINSPLHF TGTGCCAGCAGCCGTGGGACAGGTGCGGCGATTAATTCACCCCTCCACTTT
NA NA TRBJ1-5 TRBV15 CATSRARDGALGWNQPQHF TGTGCCACCAGTCGGGCCCGGGACGGGGCTTTGGGATGGAATCAGCCCCAGCATTTT
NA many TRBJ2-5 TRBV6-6 CASRGQETQYF TGTGCCAGCAGGGGCCAAGAGACCCAGTACTTC
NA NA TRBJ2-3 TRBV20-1 CSARPFGQGDDTQYF TGCAGTGCTAGACCCTTTGGGCAGGGTGATGATACGCAGTATTTT
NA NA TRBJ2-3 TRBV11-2 CASSPTIDTQYF TGTGCCAGCAGCCCAACCATAGATACGCAGTATTTT
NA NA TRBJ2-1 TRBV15 CATSRDGQRARNEQFF TGTGCCACCAGCAGAGATGGGCAGCGGGCCCGCAATGAGCAGTTCTTC
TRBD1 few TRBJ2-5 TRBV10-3 CAISESTGRQTQYF TGTGCCATCAGTGAGTCGACAGGGCGGCAGACCCAGTACTTC
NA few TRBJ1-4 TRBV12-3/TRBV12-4 CASSLAAAHEKLFF TGTGCCAGCAGTTTAGCGGCAGCTCATGAAAAACTGTTTTTT
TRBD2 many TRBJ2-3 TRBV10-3 CATSRAAGGRTDTQYF TGTGCCACCTCAAGGGCCGCGGGGGGCCGCACAGATACGCAGTATTTT
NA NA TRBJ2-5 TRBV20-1 CSASQSDRTWETQYF TGCAGTGCTAGTCAAAGTGACAGGACCTGGGAGACCCAGTACTTC
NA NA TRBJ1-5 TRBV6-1 CASSEIGRTTHQPQHF TGTGCCAGCAGTGAAATAGGCAGGACTACTCATCAGCCCCAGCATTTT
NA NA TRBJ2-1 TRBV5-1 CASSLVSHNTYNEQFF TGCGCCAGCAGCTTGGTGAGTCACAACACCTACAATGAGCAGTTCTTC
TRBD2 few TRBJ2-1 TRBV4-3 CASSQWEGHNEQFF TGCGCCAGCAGCCAATGGGAGGGCCACAATGAGCAGTTCTTC
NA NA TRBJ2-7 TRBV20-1 CSATTGTGYEQYF TGCAGTGCAACTACAGGGACTGGGTACGAGCAGTACTTC
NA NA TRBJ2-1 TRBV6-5 CASKPVLSSYNEQFF TGTGCCAGCAAACCGGTCTTGAGCTCCTACAATGAGCAGTTCTTC